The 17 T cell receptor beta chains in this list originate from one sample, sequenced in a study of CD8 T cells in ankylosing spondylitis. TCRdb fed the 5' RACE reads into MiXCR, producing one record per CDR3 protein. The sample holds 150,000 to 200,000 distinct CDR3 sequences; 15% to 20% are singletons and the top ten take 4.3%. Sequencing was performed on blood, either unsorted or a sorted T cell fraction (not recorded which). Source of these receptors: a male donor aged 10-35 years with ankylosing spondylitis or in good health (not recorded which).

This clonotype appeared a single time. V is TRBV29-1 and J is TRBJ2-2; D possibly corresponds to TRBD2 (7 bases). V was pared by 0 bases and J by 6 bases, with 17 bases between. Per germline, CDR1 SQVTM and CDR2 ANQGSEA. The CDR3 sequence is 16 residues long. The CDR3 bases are TGCAGCGTTGAAGATGAGAGGGGGAGGGCCTCCGGGGAGCTGTTTTTT. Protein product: CSVEDERGRASGELFF.

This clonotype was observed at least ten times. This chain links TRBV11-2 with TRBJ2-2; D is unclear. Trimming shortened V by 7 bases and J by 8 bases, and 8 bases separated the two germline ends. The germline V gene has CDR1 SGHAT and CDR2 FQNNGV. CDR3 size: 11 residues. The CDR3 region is CASKNGGELFF. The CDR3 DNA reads TGTGCCAGCAAGAATGGAGGGGAGCTGTTTTTT.

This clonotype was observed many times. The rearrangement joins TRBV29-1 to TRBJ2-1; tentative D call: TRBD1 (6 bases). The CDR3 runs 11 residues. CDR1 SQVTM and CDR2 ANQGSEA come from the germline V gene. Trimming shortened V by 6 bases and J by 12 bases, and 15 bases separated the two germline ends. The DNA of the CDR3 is TGCAGCGTGAGGACAGCGCTCTCGCAGTTCTTC. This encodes CSVRTALSQFF.

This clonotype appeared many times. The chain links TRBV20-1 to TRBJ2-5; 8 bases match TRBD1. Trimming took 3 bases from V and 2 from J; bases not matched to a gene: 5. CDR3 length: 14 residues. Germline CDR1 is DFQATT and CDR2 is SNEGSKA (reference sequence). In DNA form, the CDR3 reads TGCAGTGCTAGGGGTGGGACAGGACAAGAGACCCAGTACTTC. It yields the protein CSARGGTGQETQYF.

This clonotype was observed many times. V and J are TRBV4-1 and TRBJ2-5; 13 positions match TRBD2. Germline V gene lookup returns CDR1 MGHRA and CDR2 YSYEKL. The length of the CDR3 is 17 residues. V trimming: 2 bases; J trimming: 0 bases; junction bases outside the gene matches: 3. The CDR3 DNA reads TGCGCCAGCAGCCAAATACTAGCGGGAGGGTACCAAGAGACCCAGTACTTC. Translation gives CASSQILAGGYQETQYF.

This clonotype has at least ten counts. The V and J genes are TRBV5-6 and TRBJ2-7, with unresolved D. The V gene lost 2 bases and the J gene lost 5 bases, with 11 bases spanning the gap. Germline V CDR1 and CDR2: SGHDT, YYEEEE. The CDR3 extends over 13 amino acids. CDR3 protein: CASSLAGSNEQYV. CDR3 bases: TGTGCCAGCAGCTTAGCCGGGTCAAACGAGCAGTACGTC.

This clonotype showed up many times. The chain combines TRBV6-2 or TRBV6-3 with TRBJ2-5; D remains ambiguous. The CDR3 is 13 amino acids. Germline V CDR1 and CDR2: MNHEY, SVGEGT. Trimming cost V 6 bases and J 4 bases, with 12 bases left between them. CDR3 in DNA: TGTGCCAGCAGGAAGGGTCCCCCAGAGACCCAGTACTTC. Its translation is CASRKGPPETQYF.

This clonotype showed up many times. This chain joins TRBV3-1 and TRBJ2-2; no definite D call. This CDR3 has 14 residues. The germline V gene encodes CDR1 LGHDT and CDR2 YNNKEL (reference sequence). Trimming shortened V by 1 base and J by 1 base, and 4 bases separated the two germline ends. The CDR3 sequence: CASSQGVNTGELFF. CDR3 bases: TGTGCCAGCAGCCAAGGGGTGAACACCGGGGAGCTGTTTTTT.

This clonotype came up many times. The CDR3 DNA reads as TGTGCCAGCAGAACAGGGGGCCATGAAAAACTGTTTTTT. Residues: CASRTGGHEKLFF. The gene calls are TRBV12-3 or TRBV12-4 and TRBJ1-4; 9 nucleotides agree with TRBD1. This CDR3 contains 13 residues. V lost 6 bases and J lost 6; bases outside the gene matches: 2.

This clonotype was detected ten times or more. The CDR3 is CATSTRDLKTDTQYF. As DNA, the CDR3 is TGTGCCACCAGCACGCGGGACCTAAAGACAGATACGCAGTATTTT. This sequence joins TRBV24-1 and TRBJ2-3, with TRBD2 as a possible D gene (6 bases). From germline, CDR1 is KGHDR and CDR2 SFDVKD. With 7 bases removed from V and 3 bases from J, the gap between germline ends came to 16 bases. CDR3 length equals 15 residues.

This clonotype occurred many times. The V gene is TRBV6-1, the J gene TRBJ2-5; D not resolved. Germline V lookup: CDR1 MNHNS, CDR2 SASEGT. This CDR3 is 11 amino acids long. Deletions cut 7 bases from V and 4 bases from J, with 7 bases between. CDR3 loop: CASTRTETQYF. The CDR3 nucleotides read TGTGCCAGCACCAGGACAGAGACCCAGTACTTC.

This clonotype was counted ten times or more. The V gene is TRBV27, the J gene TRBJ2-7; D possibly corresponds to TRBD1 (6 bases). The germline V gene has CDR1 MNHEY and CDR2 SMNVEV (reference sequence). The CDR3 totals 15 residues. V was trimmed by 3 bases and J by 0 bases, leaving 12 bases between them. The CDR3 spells CASSFSGASSYEQYF. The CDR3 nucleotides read TGTGCCAGCAGTTTTTCAGGGGCCTCCTCCTACGAGCAGTACTTC.

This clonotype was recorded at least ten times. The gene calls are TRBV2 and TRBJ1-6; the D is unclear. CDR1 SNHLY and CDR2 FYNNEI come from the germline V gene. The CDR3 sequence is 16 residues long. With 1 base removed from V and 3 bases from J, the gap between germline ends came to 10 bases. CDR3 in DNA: TGTGCCAGCAGTGAAGATCGGCTAAACTATAATTCACCCCTCCACTTT. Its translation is CASSEDRLNYNSPLHF.

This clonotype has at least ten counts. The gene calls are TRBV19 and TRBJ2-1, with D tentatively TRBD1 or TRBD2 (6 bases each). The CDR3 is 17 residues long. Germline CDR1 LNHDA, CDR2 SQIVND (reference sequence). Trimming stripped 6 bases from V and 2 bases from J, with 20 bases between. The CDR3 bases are TGTGCCAGTAGGACTAGGGGGTTGGACATAGCCTACAATGAGCAGTTCTTC. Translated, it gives CASRTRGLDIAYNEQFF.

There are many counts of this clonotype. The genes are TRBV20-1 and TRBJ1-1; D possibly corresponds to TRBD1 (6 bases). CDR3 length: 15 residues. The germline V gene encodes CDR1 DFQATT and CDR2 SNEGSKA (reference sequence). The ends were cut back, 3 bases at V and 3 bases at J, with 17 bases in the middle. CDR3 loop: CSASLSGTTYTEAFF. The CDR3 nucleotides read TGCAGTGCTAGCTTATCGGGGACAACGTACACTGAAGCTTTCTTT.

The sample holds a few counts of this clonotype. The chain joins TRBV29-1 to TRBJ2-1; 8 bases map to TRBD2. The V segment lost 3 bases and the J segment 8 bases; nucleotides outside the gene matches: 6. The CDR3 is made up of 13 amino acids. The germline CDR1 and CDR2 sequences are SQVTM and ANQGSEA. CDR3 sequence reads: CSVDVAGGDEQFF. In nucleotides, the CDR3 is TGCAGCGTTGATGTGGCGGGAGGCGATGAGCAGTTCTTC.

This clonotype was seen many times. The CDR3 coding sequence is TGTGCCAGCAGCTTAGGGGGGCTGGACACTGAAGCTTTCTTT. Protein sequence: CASSLGGLDTEAFF. The V gene is TRBV5-5, the J gene TRBJ1-1; perhaps TRBD1 as D (6 bases). The CDR3 loop spans 14 amino acids. Trimming removed 2 bases from V and 3 bases from J, with 11 bases in between. Germline values: CDR1 SGHKS, CDR2 YYEKEE (reference sequence).